This TCR beta chain derives from a study of cytomegalovirus exposure and HLA in healthy donors (dated by TCRdb to about 2017). Study-level background: An earlier analysis of several hundred of the donors reported about 280 Gb of sequence data and some 110 million unique TCR beta sequences obtained from about 179 million T cells. An early release that covered some 630 HLA-typed donors contained around 330 gigabases of sequencing data and 75 million to 100 million unique TCR sequences. Of the 300 to 500 genotyped donors, approximately 81% were placed in the genetic ancestry cluster associated with self-reported Caucasian donors. The study aimed to test whether signatures of past pathogen exposure could be identified by cataloging public T cell receptors. The study used immunosequencing to profile the T cell repertoires of approximately 640 subjects and linked those repertoires to cytomegalovirus serostatus. Besides the first cohort of roughly 640 subjects, a separate validation cohort made up of about 120 different subjects was used. To predict cytomegalovirus infection status, the study combined high-throughput TCR immunosequencing, statistical association of individual TCRs with disease status, and machine learning. To study patterns of TCR occurrence, a later analysis re-analyzed previously published TCR beta repertoires from hundreds of donors and added high-resolution HLA genotyping. Rather than drawing on any new phenotypic data, the later analysis identified candidate immune exposures from TCR beta sequences and the way those sequences occurred across donors. An earlier analysis of some 500 of the donors applied high-throughput TCR beta sequencing to assess whether each TCR beta V gene segment acted as functional or pseudogenic. Donor age, sex, ethnicity and CMV serostatus were compiled together with the repertoire data. In a later genetic analysis, genome-wide SNP genotypes for about three fifths of the roughly 670 donors were used, and that subset was treated as a discovery cohort. All discovery cohort repertoires had been generated on a single sequencing platform. Class I and class II HLA loci were covered by the typing at four-digit resolution. The number of typed donors differed by locus: roughly 629-630 for A, B, C, DRB1 and DQB1; 522 for DQA1; about 600 for DPA1; and about 450 for DPB1. Several DR-DQ haplotypes were handled as single units for association and clustering because linkage in the cohort was strong. Among around 400 genotyped donors of the cohort, an average of 235,054 unique TCR beta nucleotide sequences were sequenced per donor, roughly 18% of them non-productive. What the study reported, not specific to this receptor: Specific HLA alleles were associated with more than 15,000 TCR beta sequences at a false discovery rate of 0.05 in a later analysis. Assigning TCR associations to individual alleles was difficult when HLA alleles, especially DR and DQ, strongly co-occurred. In an earlier analysis of fewer than 750 of the donors, most TCR beta V segments were observed in productive rearrangements about 87% or about 30% of the time, broadly matching IMGT annotations. Because the 87-base-pair reads could not distinguish some IMGT-functional V segments, including TRBV6-2 and TRBV6-3, those segments were excluded. While some public TCRs were present in many individuals, most TCR sequences turned up only very rarely across donors. In a later analysis, TCR association rates were found to vary across HLA loci, with the most associated TCRs seen for DRB1 alleles and the fewest for HLA-C alleles. A cluster of highly shared sequence variants was judged likely to represent a technical artifact of the sequencing pipeline. CMV serostatus was the only immune exposure information available for the cohort. The classifier was reported to diagnose cytomegalovirus status with high specificity and sensitivity in both the original cohort and the validation cohort. A further reported finding was that TCR beta sequences accurately predicted the HLA-A and HLA-B alleles for most subjects in the first cohort. Sequencing depth was assumed to be roughly uniform across donors in the presence/absence analyses, though that assumption may not hold. The authors suggested that the approach could potentially be extended to other disease states and immunological phenotypes. HLA typing was unavailable for some donors at each locus, so association tests used only the typed subset. Only TCR beta chains were sequenced in this cohort, and the absence of alpha or paired-chain data limited detectable features. Several of the top co-occurrence clusters appeared to be linked to parvovirus B19, influenza, CMV and Epstein-Barr virus, according to a later analysis. Correlated functional status among segregating V segments might be attributable to linkage disequilibrium, but an unknown experimental factor could not be ruled out. In vitro tests confirmed that three of the cytomegalovirus-associated TCR beta chains recognize cytomegalovirus antigens. In a later genetic analysis, fewer N-insertions in productive TCRs were reported among donors in an Asian-associated ancestry cluster than the roughly 700-donor mean. In the study, approximately 160 TCR beta chains were listed as associated with cytomegalovirus. In a later analysis, most CMV-associated TCR beta chains were found to appear HLA-restricted, with HLA associations seemingly driven largely by CMV exposure. Because counts were too low, about 15 rarely observed V segments, including chromosome 9 orphons, were left out of the earlier analysis of 587 of the donors. In a later analysis, HLA-associated TCR beta chains showed more clonal expansion and lower generation probabilities than non-associated chains that were equally common. V-gene and J-gene trimming of TCR beta chains was associated with a missense DCLRE1C variant in a later genetic analysis, and the association was replicated in an independent cohort.

Libraries were prepared through the immunoSEQ multiplex PCR assay. A mixture of 60 forward primers for TCR Vbeta segments and 13 reverse primers for TCR Jbeta segments was used in the multiplex PCR. A multiplex PCR assay on genomic DNA amplified the CDR3 region of rearranged TCR beta genes. The Illumina HiSeq System was used to sequence the amplified TCR beta libraries as 87-base-pair reads. The paper's data handling went like this. In a later analysis, some 80 million unique TCR beta chains were counted across the 666 repertoires, and approximately 9.9 million of these chains were shared by at least two donors. Raw reads were error-corrected and collapsed into unique sequences with a nearest-neighbor algorithm that merged closely related sequences to remove PCR and sequencing errors. CDR3 sequences were aligned to IMGT reference sequences to assign V, D and J gene segments. For a sequence to be retained, a match of at least six nucleotides was required to both a V gene segment and a J gene segment. Rearrangements were called productive when the CDR3 lacked stop codons and stayed in frame with V and J; all others were non-productive. Following IMGT convention, CDR3 was defined as the stretch from the second conserved V-encoded cysteine to the conserved J-encoded phenylalanine. The earlier analysis of 500 to 600 of the donors excluded sequences that lacked an unambiguous match to a single V gene segment. In an earlier analysis of 500 to 750 of the donors, V segments were called functional above 56.7% productive rearrangements and were called segregating when the between-donor standard deviation exceeded 5%. To diagnose cytomegalovirus status from the catalog of TCR beta chain sequences, a statistical classification framework was built. In a later analysis, V and J genes were assigned by comparing TCR nucleotide sequences against IMGT/GENE-DB human TR gene sequences. A later analysis assigned CDR3 sequences and most-parsimonious VDJ recombination scenarios with the TCRdist pipeline. A later analysis defined each TCR beta chain by its CDR3 amino acid sequence plus V-gene family, and excluded reads lacking a unique V-gene family. To address suspected cross-contamination and a sequencing artifact, a later analysis removed around 600 highly shared, low-generation-probability nucleotide sequences. In a later analysis, a clonal expansion index was calculated for each public chain from normalized within-repertoire ranks of inferred template counts. Generation probabilities in a later analysis came from a VDJ recombination model fitted to out-of-frame rearrangements, and those results were checked against IGoR. A later analysis scored TCR-TCR, TCR-HLA and TCR-CMV co-occurrence with hypergeometric tests, applying a repertoire-size bias correction to TCR pairs. False discovery rates were estimated in a later analysis by permuting HLA or CMV assignments 20 times. In a later analysis, co-occurring TCRs were grouped using DBSCAN, and TCRdist sequence similarity was added for clustering within HLA-allele-positive subsets. Co-occurrence clustering excluded repertoires with fewer than 30,000 or more than 120,000 public chains, plus five with anomalous nucleotide sharing. This is the immuneACCESS table as TCRdb keeps it, with only in-frame sequences that have V and J called. A part of the clones is gone; compared with another copy, unresolved V genes explain less than half, and the rest is unexplained. V, J and clone size were drawn from that table, and D and trimming were deduced from the DNA. The sample includes a few hundred thousand clones, with approximately 70% observed a single time. 2% to 2.5% of the sample lies in the top ten.

The cohort comprised around 700 healthy bone marrow donors. At the time of sampling, every cohort member was nominally healthy, though immune exposures that went unrecorded were likely present. The donor tested CMV seronegative, placing the donor among the 350 or so seronegative members of the cohort. A peripheral blood sample was collected from each donor, and TCR beta sequencing was performed on peripheral blood mononuclear cells. Genomic DNA extraction from the blood cell samples was performed with the Qiagen DNeasy Blood Extraction Kit. About this clone itself: Its recognized antigen is unknown. No much larger clone is present one base from it, and per-base qualities are unavailable.

Reading from cysteine to phenylalanine, the CDR3 counts 16 amino acids. Only the CDR3 portion is preserved as DNA: 48 bases, with reading frame beginning at the first base. The germline V gene yields SGHTA for CDR1 and FQGNSA for CDR2. V sheds 5 bases and J sheds 11 bases, leaving 27 bases between their ends. The chain is assembled from TRBV7-2 and TRBJ2-5; the D gene is possibly TRBD2, with 6 bases matching. This sequence originates from a female donor in good health and CMV-seronegative. The sequencing input was PBMCs. The CDR3 protein is CASSPGLGQIFREQYF. The DNA reads as follows: TGTGCCAGCAGCCCCGGGTTAGGACAAATCTTCCGGGAGCAGTACTTC.